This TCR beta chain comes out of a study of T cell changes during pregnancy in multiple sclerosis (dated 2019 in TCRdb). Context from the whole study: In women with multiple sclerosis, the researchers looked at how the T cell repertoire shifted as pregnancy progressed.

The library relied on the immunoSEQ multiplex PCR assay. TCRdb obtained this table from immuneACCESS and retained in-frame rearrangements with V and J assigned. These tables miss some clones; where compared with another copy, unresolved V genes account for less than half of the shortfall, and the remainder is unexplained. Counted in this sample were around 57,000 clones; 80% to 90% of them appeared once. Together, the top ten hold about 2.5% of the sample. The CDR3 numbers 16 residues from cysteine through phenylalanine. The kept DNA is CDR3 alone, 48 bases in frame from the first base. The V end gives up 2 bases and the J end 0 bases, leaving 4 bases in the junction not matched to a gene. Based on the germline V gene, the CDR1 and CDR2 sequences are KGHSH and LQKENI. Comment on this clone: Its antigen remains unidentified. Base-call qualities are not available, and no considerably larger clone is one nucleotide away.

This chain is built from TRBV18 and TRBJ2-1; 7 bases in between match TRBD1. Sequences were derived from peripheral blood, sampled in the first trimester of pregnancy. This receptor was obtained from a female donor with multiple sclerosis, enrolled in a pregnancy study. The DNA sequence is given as TGTGCCAGCTCACCAATACAGGGGAGCTCCTACAATGAGCAGTTCTTC. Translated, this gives CASSPIQGSSYNEQFF.